The sequence of this T cell receptor (beta chain) was determined in a study of regulatory T cells in long-lasting Graves disease. Study summary: Recently diagnosed Graves' patients had received antithyroid drugs for under 3 months.

Combining iRepertoire HTBI primers with Arm-PCR of CDR3 regions, the authors built TCR beta libraries. TCRdb processed the multiplex PCR reads anew with MiXCR; each CDR3 protein has one entry. The sample lists about 520,000 distinct CDR3 sequences; more than 10% were seen once. Specified time point: newly diagnosed GD, antithyroid drugs for less than 3 months. The authors made the TCR library using RNA they extracted from PBMCs. V dropped 2 bases and J dropped 9 bases, with 17 bases sitting between them. Germline values: CDR1 DFQATT, CDR2 SNEGSKA (reference sequence). This CDR3 contains 14 residues. The same data also went into a second study, on T cells in Graves' hyperthyroidism and ophthalmopathy. That paper states: In the blood, most expanded thyroid clonotypes above 0.001 appeared as well.

This TCR was sampled from a woman aged 25 to 39 with Graves disease. The sequenced sample was peripheral blood mononuclear cells (PBMCs), obtained at new diagnosis, from a patient treated with antithyroid drugs. This chain joins TRBV20-1 and TRBJ1-5; the D gene is possibly TRBD1 (5 bases). The CDR3 is CSARPGLRGGPQHF. CDR3 bases: TGCAGTGCTAGACCGGGACTCCGGGGGGGGCCCCAGCATTTT.